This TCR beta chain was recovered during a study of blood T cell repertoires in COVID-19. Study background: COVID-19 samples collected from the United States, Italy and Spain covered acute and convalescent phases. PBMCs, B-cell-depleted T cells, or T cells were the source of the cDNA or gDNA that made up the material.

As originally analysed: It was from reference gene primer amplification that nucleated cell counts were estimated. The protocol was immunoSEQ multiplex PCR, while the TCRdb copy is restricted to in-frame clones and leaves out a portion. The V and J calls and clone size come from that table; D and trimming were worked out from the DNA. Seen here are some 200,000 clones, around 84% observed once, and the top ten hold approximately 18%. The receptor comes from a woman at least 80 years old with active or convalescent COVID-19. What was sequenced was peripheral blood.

CDR3: CASSSYGGRGQDEQFF. CDR3 bases: TGTGCCAGCAGTTCCTATGGGGGCAGGGGGCAGGATGAGCAGTTCTTC. This sequence joins TRBV7-9 and TRBJ2-1; 8 bases align to TRBD1. CDR3 length: 16 residues. V trimming: 6 bases; J trimming: 8 bases; junction bases outside the gene matches: 15. Germline V gene lookup returns CDR1 SEHNR and CDR2 FQNEAQ (reference sequence).